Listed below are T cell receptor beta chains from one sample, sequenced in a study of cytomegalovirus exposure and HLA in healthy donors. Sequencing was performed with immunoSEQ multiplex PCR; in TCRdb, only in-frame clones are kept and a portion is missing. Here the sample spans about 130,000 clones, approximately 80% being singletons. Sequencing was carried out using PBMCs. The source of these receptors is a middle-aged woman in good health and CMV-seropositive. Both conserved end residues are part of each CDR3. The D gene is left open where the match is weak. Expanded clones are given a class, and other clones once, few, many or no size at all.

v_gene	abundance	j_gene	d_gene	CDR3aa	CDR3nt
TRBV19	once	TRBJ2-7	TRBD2	CASTARLAGTYEQYF	TGTGCCAGTACCGCTCGGCTAGCGGGAACCTACGAGCAGTACTTC
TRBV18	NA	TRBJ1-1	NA	CASSFSEGRSEAFF	TGTGCCAGCTCGTTTTCGGAGGGGAGGTCTGAAGCTTTCTTT
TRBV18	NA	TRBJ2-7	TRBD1	CASSRNRDRGYEQYF	TGTGCCAGCTCTCGCAACCGGGACAGGGGGTACGAGCAGTACTTC
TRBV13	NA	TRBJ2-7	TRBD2	CASSSRTSGSFSYEQYF	TGTGCCAGCAGCTCCCGGACTAGCGGGAGTTTTTCCTACGAGCAGTACTTC
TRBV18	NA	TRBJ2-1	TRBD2	CASSPSGASGYYNEQFF	TGTGCCAGCTCACCCTCGGGTGCTAGCGGATACTACAATGAGCAGTTCTTC
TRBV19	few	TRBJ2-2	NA	CASSFHPRFTGELFF	TGTGCCAGTAGTTTCCACCCACGGTTCACCGGGGAGCTGTTTTTT
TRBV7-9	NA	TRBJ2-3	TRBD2	CASSSRLAGDTDTQYF	TGTGCCAGCAGCTCCCGACTAGCGGGAGACACAGATACGCAGTATTTT
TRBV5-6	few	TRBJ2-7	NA	CASSLGQPGEQYF	TGTGCCAGCAGCTTGGGACAGCCGGGCGAGCAGTACTTC
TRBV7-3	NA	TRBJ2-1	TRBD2	CASSLYGASGAYNEQFF	TGTGCCAGCAGCCTCTATGGGGCTAGCGGGGCCTACAATGAGCAGTTCTTC
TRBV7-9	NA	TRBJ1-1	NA	CASSDTGTEAFF	TGTGCCAGCAGCGATACAGGGACTGAAGCTTTCTTT
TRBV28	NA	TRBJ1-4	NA	CASRNQGPTNEKLFF	TGTGCCAGCAGGAATCAGGGCCCAACTAATGAAAAACTGTTTTTT
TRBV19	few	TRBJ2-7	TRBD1	CASSIARTGAGEQYF	TGTGCCAGTAGTATAGCCAGGACAGGCGCAGGGGAGCAGTACTTC
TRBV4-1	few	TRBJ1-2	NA	CASSQARGSYGYTF	TGCGCCAGCAGCCAAGCGAGAGGGAGCTATGGCTACACCTTC
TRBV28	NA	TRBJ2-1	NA	CASSTYGEQFF	TGTGCCAGCAGTACCTACGGTGAGCAGTTCTTC
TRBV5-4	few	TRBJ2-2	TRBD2	CASSSGSSGRVRTGELFF	TGTGCCAGCAGTTCCGGGTCTAGCGGGAGAGTCCGGACCGGGGAGCTGTTTTTT
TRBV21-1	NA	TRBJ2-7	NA	CASSIDLAGQCYEQYF	TGTGCCAGCAGCATTGACTTAGCGGGACAGTGCTACGAGCAGTACTTC
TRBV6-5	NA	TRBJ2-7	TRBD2	CASTWGGEGYEQYF	TGTGCCAGCACCTGGGGGGGGGAAGGTTACGAGCAGTACTTC
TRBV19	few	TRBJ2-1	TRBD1	CASSARDRHNEQFF	TGTGCCAGTAGTGCCCGGGACAGACACAATGAGCAGTTCTTC
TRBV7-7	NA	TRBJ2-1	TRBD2	CASSPGLAGSNEQFF	TGTGCCAGCAGTCCAGGACTAGCGGGAAGTAATGAGCAGTTCTTC
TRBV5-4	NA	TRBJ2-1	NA	CASSSPRGVYNEQFF	TGTGCCAGCAGCTCCCCAAGAGGCGTGTACAATGAGCAGTTCTTC
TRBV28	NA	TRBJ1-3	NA	CASRQNRLNTIYF	TGTGCCAGCAGACAAAATAGACTAAACACCATATATTTT
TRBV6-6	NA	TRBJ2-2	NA	CASSLTGQNTGELFF	TGTGCCAGCAGTCTTACAGGCCAGAACACCGGGGAGCTGTTTTTT
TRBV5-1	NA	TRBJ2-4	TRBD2	CASSALAGAKNIQYF	TGCGCCAGCAGTGCCTTAGCGGGAGCCAAAAACATTCAGTACTTC
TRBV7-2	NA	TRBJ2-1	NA	CASSLGRVSEQFF	TGTGCCAGCAGCTTAGGAAGAGTTAGTGAGCAGTTCTTC
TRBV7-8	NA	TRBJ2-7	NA	CASSLGANRAYEQYF	TGTGCCAGCAGCTTGGGGGCGAACAGGGCCTACGAGCAGTACTTC
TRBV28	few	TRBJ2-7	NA	CASSVTYEQYF	TGTGCCAGCAGTGTCACCTACGAGCAGTACTTC
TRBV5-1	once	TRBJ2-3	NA	CASSLAMLTDTQYF	TGCGCCAGCAGCTTGGCTATGCTCACAGATACGCAGTATTTT
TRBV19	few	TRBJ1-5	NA	CASSVSGQPQHF	TGTGCCAGTAGTGTCAGCGGTCAGCCCCAGCATTTT
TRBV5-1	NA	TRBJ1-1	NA	CASSLDGRPNTEAFF	TGCGCCAGCAGCTTGGATGGCCGCCCGAACACTGAAGCTTTCTTT
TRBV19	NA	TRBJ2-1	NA	CASSIAGVDNEQFF	TGTGCCAGTAGTATAGCGGGAGTAGACAATGAGCAGTTCTTC
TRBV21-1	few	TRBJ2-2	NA	CASGISGSWAQHGELFF	TGTGCCAGCGGGATATCAGGGTCTTGGGCCCAACACGGGGAGCTGTTTTTT
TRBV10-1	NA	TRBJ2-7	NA	CASSERGEQYF	TGCGCCAGCAGTGAGAGGGGCGAGCAGTACTTC
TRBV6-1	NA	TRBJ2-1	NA	CASSEGGSPGDEQFF	TGTGCCAGCAGTGAAGGTGGGAGCCCCGGAGATGAGCAGTTCTTC
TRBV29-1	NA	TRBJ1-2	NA	CSVETGNYGYTF	TGCAGCGTTGAAACAGGAAACTATGGCTACACCTTC
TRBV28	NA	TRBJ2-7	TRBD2	CASTTGGSPYEQYF	TGTGCCAGCACGACGGGAGGGTCTCCCTACGAGCAGTACTTC
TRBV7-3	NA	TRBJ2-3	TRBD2	CASREGVLSTDTQYF	TGTGCCAGCCGGGAGGGGGTGCTCAGCACAGATACGCAGTATTTT
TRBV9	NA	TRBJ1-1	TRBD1	CASSPRQGVGTEAFF	TGTGCCAGCAGCCCCCGACAGGGGGTTGGCACTGAAGCTTTCTTT
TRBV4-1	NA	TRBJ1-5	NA	CASSPFSSNQPQHF	TGCGCCAGCAGCCCCTTTAGCAGCAATCAGCCCCAGCATTTT